This T cell receptor (beta chain) was obtained from a study of T cell responses to AZD1222 COVID-19 vaccine. Study-level results: Spike-specific TCR depth and breadth grew after two AZD1222 doses. Repertoire sampling occurred only after the peak T cell response.

Some second doses came at about 4 weeks and others at about 12 weeks; these were pooled. Trimming cost V 0 bases and J 5 bases, with 9 bases left between them. The germline V gene encodes CDR1 SGHNT and CDR2 YYREEE (reference sequence). The CDR3 is made up of 14 amino acids. This clone was seen only once. Its antigen remains unknown. Using immunoSEQ multiplex PCR, the repertoire was profiled, and TCRdb retains in-frame clones only, with some absent. The sample has some 99,000 clones, roughly 86% seen once. The sequenced sample was peripheral blood, obtained 28 days after the second AZD1222 dose. The clonotype comes from an adult who received the AZD1222 COVID-19 vaccine. This sequence joins TRBV5-4 and TRBJ2-1; no clear D. The CDR3: CASSLVSGDNEQFF. CDR3 DNA sequence: TGTGCCAGCAGCTTGGTTTCTGGGGACAATGAGCAGTTCTTC. Variable domain in full (rest from reference TRBV5-4 and TRBJ2-1): ETGVTQSPTHLIKTRGQQVTLRCSSQSGHNTVSWYQQALGQGPQFIFQYYREEENGRGNFPPRFSGLQFPNYSSELNVNALELDDSALYLCASSLVSGDNEQFFGPGTRLTVL.